This T cell receptor beta chain emerged from a study of shared clonotypes between healthy human individuals. Study observations and caveats: Relative to memory subsets, naive subsets generally showed larger estimated richness. Only blood underwent sampling, and tissue repertoires likely differ. When naive CD4 clonotypes were compared across a few donors, roughly 4.9% were shared.

As concerns this clone: Its antigen is not known.

The germline V and J ends were trimmed by 0 bases and 0 bases, with 3 bases remaining between them. The CDR3 extends over 13 amino acids. Germline V lookup: CDR1 SGHKS, CDR2 YYEKEE (reference sequence). This was a deep-level run. The method was immunoSEQ multiplex PCR; TCRdb's version includes in-frame clones alone and lacks a portion of them. The sample holds hundreds of thousands of clones, less than 98% seen once. Sequenced material: naive CD4+ T cells sorted from blood. The subset is: CD45RA+ positively selected. The receptor's source is a woman aged 25 to 39 in good health. The chain employs TRBV5-5 and TRBJ1-1; unclear D gene. The CDR3 nucleotides read TGTGCCAGCAGCTTGGCGCTGAACACTGAAGCTTTCTTT. Translated, it gives CASSLALNTEAFF. The full variable domain, rest sourced from reference TRBV5-5 and TRBJ1-1, is DAGVTQSPTHLIKTRGQQVTLRCSPISGHKSVSWYQQVLGQGPQFIFQYYEKEERGRGNFPDRFSARQFPNYSSELNVNALLLGDSALYLCASSLALNTEAFFGQGTRLTVV.